The rows below give T cell receptor beta chains drawn from one sample of a study of blood T cell repertoires in COVID-19. Clones were sequenced by immunoSEQ multiplex PCR, and TCRdb holds only the in-frame ones, with some missing. Among 200,000 to 300,000 clones listed, 70% to 90% were seen once. The sample comprised peripheral blood. All receptors come from a woman aged 60-70 years with COVID-19, enrolled during active disease. Each CDR3 is given with its conserved first and last residue. D genes are given only for firm matches. The size of a clone is reported for some rows only, either as once, few or many, or as a class for expanded clones.

abundance: NA; len: 15; v_gene: TRBV6-2/TRBV6-3; d_gene: TRBD2; j_gene: TRBJ2-7; CDR3aa: CASSRAGGPGGEQYF; CDR3nt: TGTGCCAGCAGCCGAGCGGGGGGACCAGGGGGCGAGCAGTACTTC
abundance: NA; len: 16; v_gene: TRBV24-1; d_gene: NA; j_gene: TRBJ2-1; CDR3aa: CATSDSSASSYNEQFF; CDR3nt: TGTGCCACCAGTGACAGTAGCGCGAGCTCCTACAATGAGCAGTTCTTC
abundance: NA; len: 12; v_gene: TRBV5-8; d_gene: NA; j_gene: TRBJ1-2; CDR3aa: CASSISRYGYTF; CDR3nt: TGTGCCAGCAGCATAAGTCGGTATGGCTACACCTTC
abundance: once; len: 17; v_gene: TRBV5-4; d_gene: TRBD2; j_gene: TRBJ2-2; CDR3aa: CASSASPTSGRTGELFF; CDR3nt: TGTGCCAGCAGCGCCTCTCCAACTAGCGGGCGAACCGGGGAGCTGTTTTTT
abundance: NA; len: 16; v_gene: TRBV7-6; d_gene: TRBD2; j_gene: TRBJ2-2; CDR3aa: CASSQGLAGGKRELFF; CDR3nt: TGTGCCAGCAGCCAAGGACTAGCGGGAGGGAAGAGGGAGCTGTTTTTT
abundance: NA; len: 16; v_gene: TRBV6-2/TRBV6-3; d_gene: TRBD2; j_gene: TRBJ2-1; CDR3aa: CASSYVGLAGTRGEFF; CDR3nt: TGTGCCAGCAGTTACGTCGGACTAGCGGGAACTCGGGGGGAGTTCTTC
abundance: NA; len: 16; v_gene: TRBV7-9; d_gene: TRBD2; j_gene: TRBJ2-3; CDR3aa: CASSLRTSGRVDTQYF; CDR3nt: TGTGCCAGCAGCCTCCGGACTAGCGGGAGAGTAGATACGCAGTATTTT
abundance: NA; len: 11; v_gene: TRBV20-1; d_gene: NA; j_gene: TRBJ1-5; CDR3aa: CSARVDQPQHF; CDR3nt: TGCAGTGCTAGAGTCGATCAGCCCCAGCATTTT
abundance: NA; len: 17; v_gene: TRBV4-2; d_gene: TRBD2; j_gene: TRBJ2-1; CDR3aa: CASSLSFTSVIDNEQFF; CDR3nt: TGTGCCAGCAGCTTAAGCTTTACTAGCGTGATTGACAATGAGCAGTTCTTC
abundance: few; len: 17; v_gene: TRBV5-5; d_gene: TRBD2; j_gene: TRBJ2-7; CDR3aa: CASRQGITSGRAYEQYF; CDR3nt: TGTGCCAGCAGACAGGGAATCACTAGCGGGAGGGCCTACGAGCAGTACTTC
abundance: many; len: 17; v_gene: TRBV14; d_gene: TRBD2; j_gene: TRBJ2-1; CDR3aa: CASSQETLAGGGNEQFF; CDR3nt: TGTGCCAGCAGCCAAGAAACTCTAGCGGGAGGAGGGAATGAGCAGTTCTTC
abundance: once; len: 17; v_gene: TRBV13; d_gene: TRBD2; j_gene: TRBJ2-2; CDR3aa: CASSMTSGRAGTGELFF; CDR3nt: TGTGCCAGCAGCATGACTAGCGGGAGGGCGGGCACCGGGGAGCTGTTTTTT
abundance: NA; len: 12; v_gene: TRBV18; d_gene: TRBD1; j_gene: TRBJ1-1; CDR3aa: CASSQGQGEAFF; CDR3nt: TGTGCCAGCTCACAGGGACAGGGAGAAGCTTTCTTT
abundance: NA; len: 13; v_gene: TRBV19; d_gene: NA; j_gene: TRBJ1-4; CDR3aa: CASSGGRREKLFF; CDR3nt: TGTGCCAGTAGTGGCGGCCGGAGGGAAAAACTGTTTTTT
abundance: NA; len: 13; v_gene: TRBV5-1; d_gene: TRBD1; j_gene: TRBJ2-7; CDR3aa: CASSRDRTYEQYF; CDR3nt: TGCGCCAGCAGCCGGGACAGGACCTACGAGCAGTACTTC
abundance: few; len: 15; v_gene: TRBV10-3; d_gene: TRBD1; j_gene: TRBJ2-5; CDR3aa: CAISPGTGARETQYF; CDR3nt: TGTGCCATCAGCCCCGGGACAGGGGCCCGAGAGACCCAGTACTTC
abundance: NA; len: 22; v_gene: TRBV5-1; d_gene: TRBD1; j_gene: TRBJ2-1; CDR3aa: CASCLGTGGNSLAGGTYNEQFF; CDR3nt: TGCGCCAGCTGTCTCGGGACAGGGGGAAATTCTCTAGCAGGCGGTACCTACAATGAGCAGTTCTTC
abundance: NA; len: 15; v_gene: TRBV6-1; d_gene: NA; j_gene: TRBJ1-2; CDR3aa: CASSDWGRAFYGYTF; CDR3nt: TGTGCCAGCAGTGATTGGGGCAGAGCTTTCTATGGCTACACCTTC
abundance: NA; len: 18; v_gene: TRBV7-8; d_gene: TRBD1; j_gene: TRBJ1-1; CDR3aa: CASSSSYGTVTMNTEAFF; CDR3nt: TGTGCCAGCAGCTCATCCTACGGGACAGTGACTATGAACACTGAAGCTTTCTTT
abundance: NA; len: 14; v_gene: TRBV27; d_gene: NA; j_gene: TRBJ2-7; CDR3aa: CASSPLDAAYEQYF; CDR3nt: TGTGCCAGCAGCCCTCTAGATGCCGCCTACGAGCAGTACTTC
abundance: NA; len: 16; v_gene: TRBV5-1; d_gene: TRBD2; j_gene: TRBJ2-1; CDR3aa: CASSSGGIGSYNEQFF; CDR3nt: TGCGCCAGCAGCTCGGGAGGGATAGGCTCCTACAATGAGCAGTTCTTC
abundance: NA; len: 12; v_gene: TRBV11-2; d_gene: NA; j_gene: TRBJ1-6; CDR3aa: CASSLVSSPLHF; CDR3nt: TGTGCCAGCAGCTTAGTATCCTCACCCCTCCACTTT
abundance: NA; len: 13; v_gene: TRBV28; d_gene: NA; j_gene: TRBJ1-4; CDR3aa: CASRQGIYEKLFF; CDR3nt: TGTGCCAGCAGACAGGGTATTTATGAAAAACTGTTTTTT
abundance: NA; len: 14; v_gene: TRBV5-1; d_gene: NA; j_gene: TRBJ1-1; CDR3aa: CASSPSVGARRAFF; CDR3nt: TGCGCCAGCAGCCCATCCGTGGGGGCCCGGCGGGCTTTCTTT
abundance: few; len: 13; v_gene: TRBV6-6; d_gene: NA; j_gene: TRBJ1-5; CDR3aa: CASIGLSVQPQHF; CDR3nt: TGTGCCTCGATCGGACTCTCGGTTCAGCCCCAGCATTTT
abundance: NA; len: 14; v_gene: TRBV7-6; d_gene: NA; j_gene: TRBJ1-1; CDR3aa: CASSQQGWSTEAFF; CDR3nt: TGTGCCAGCAGCCAGCAGGGGTGGAGCACTGAAGCTTTCTTT
abundance: NA; len: 15; v_gene: TRBV4-2; d_gene: TRBD1; j_gene: TRBJ2-3; CDR3aa: CASSHTTGRTDTQYF; CDR3nt: TGTGCCAGCAGCCACACGACAGGGCGCACAGATACGCAGTATTTT
abundance: NA; len: 14; v_gene: TRBV10-2; d_gene: TRBD1; j_gene: TRBJ1-4; CDR3aa: CASSDRGAGEKLFF; CDR3nt: TGCGCCAGCAGTGACAGGGGGGCGGGTGAAAAACTGTTTTTT
abundance: NA; len: 16; v_gene: TRBV15; d_gene: NA; j_gene: TRBJ2-7; CDR3aa: CATSRDRTDPSYEQYF; CDR3nt: TGTGCCACCAGCAGAGACCGGACAGACCCAAGTTACGAGCAGTACTTC
abundance: NA; len: 16; v_gene: TRBV13; d_gene: TRBD2; j_gene: TRBJ2-3; CDR3aa: CASSFLRLAGADTQYF; CDR3nt: TGTGCCAGCAGCTTCTTACGACTAGCGGGAGCAGATACGCAGTATTTT
abundance: NA; len: 14; v_gene: TRBV4-1; d_gene: TRBD1; j_gene: TRBJ2-1; CDR3aa: CASSQDLTGNEQFF; CDR3nt: TGCGCCAGCAGCCAAGATCTGACAGGGAATGAGCAGTTCTTC
abundance: NA; len: 14; v_gene: TRBV30; d_gene: NA; j_gene: TRBJ2-2; CDR3aa: CAWRGDKDTGELFF; CDR3nt: TGTGCCTGGCGCGGGGATAAGGACACCGGGGAGCTGTTTTTT
abundance: once; len: 15; v_gene: TRBV28; d_gene: NA; j_gene: TRBJ1-3; CDR3aa: CASSPSGSSGNTIYF; CDR3nt: TGTGCCAGCAGTCCCTCCGGTAGCTCTGGAAACACCATATATTTT
abundance: NA; len: 14; v_gene: TRBV18; d_gene: TRBD1; j_gene: TRBJ1-2; CDR3aa: CASSRTGSLGGYTF; CDR3nt: TGTGCCAGCTCCCGGACAGGCAGCTTGGGTGGCTACACCTTC
abundance: NA; len: 14; v_gene: TRBV4-3; d_gene: TRBD2; j_gene: TRBJ2-3; CDR3aa: CASSQDWREGLQYF; CDR3nt: TGCGCCAGCAGCCAAGATTGGCGGGAGGGACTGCAGTATTTT
abundance: NA; len: 13; v_gene: TRBV12-3/TRBV12-4; d_gene: NA; j_gene: TRBJ1-4; CDR3aa: CASSLGADEKLFF; CDR3nt: TGTGCCAGCAGTTTAGGGGCAGATGAAAAACTGTTTTTT
abundance: NA; len: 16; v_gene: TRBV4-1; d_gene: TRBD1; j_gene: TRBJ2-7; CDR3aa: CASSQDQQGVSYEQYF; CDR3nt: TGCGCCAGCAGCCAAGATCAACAGGGGGTTTCCTACGAGCAGTACTTC
abundance: few; len: 15; v_gene: TRBV3-1/TRBV3-2; d_gene: NA; j_gene: TRBJ2-2; CDR3aa: CASSQEAQATGELFF; CDR3nt: TGTGCCAGCAGCCAAGAGGCACAGGCCACCGGGGAGCTGTTTTTT
abundance: NA; len: 17; v_gene: TRBV24-1; d_gene: TRBD1; j_gene: TRBJ2-2; CDR3aa: CATSDAAGQGFAGELFF; CDR3nt: TGTGCCACCAGTGATGCTGCGGGACAGGGGTTCGCCGGGGAGCTGTTTTTT
abundance: few; len: 14; v_gene: TRBV5-1; d_gene: NA; j_gene: TRBJ1-1; CDR3aa: CASSLTTVNTEAFF; CDR3nt: TGCGCCAGCAGCTTGACTACCGTGAACACTGAAGCTTTCTTT
abundance: NA; len: 18; v_gene: TRBV9; d_gene: NA; j_gene: TRBJ2-7; CDR3aa: CASSVADSRARGPYEQYF; CDR3nt: TGTGCCAGCAGCGTGGCAGACAGTCGTGCCCGAGGCCCCTACGAGCAGTACTTC
abundance: few; len: 12; v_gene: TRBV5-1; d_gene: NA; j_gene: TRBJ1-4; CDR3aa: CASTGVNEKLFF; CDR3nt: TGCGCCAGCACCGGAGTTAATGAAAAACTGTTTTTT
abundance: NA; len: 14; v_gene: TRBV3-1/TRBV3-2; d_gene: NA; j_gene: TRBJ2-1; CDR3aa: CASSRWLSYNEQFF; CDR3nt: TGTGCCAGCAGCCGTTGGCTCTCCTACAATGAGCAGTTCTTC
abundance: NA; len: 13; v_gene: TRBV10-3; d_gene: NA; j_gene: TRBJ2-6; CDR3aa: CASALSGANVLTF; CDR3nt: TGTGCAAGCGCGCTCTCTGGGGCCAACGTCCTGACTTTC
abundance: NA; len: 13; v_gene: TRBV6-6; d_gene: TRBD2; j_gene: TRBJ2-7; CDR3aa: CASSLAAYYEQYF; CDR3nt: TGTGCCAGCAGCCTAGCGGCATATTACGAGCAGTACTTC